This TCR beta chain is drawn from a study of CD8 T cells in ankylosing spondylitis. The CDR3 has 16 residues. V was clipped by 5 bases and J by 6 bases, with 21 bases between them. In germline, CDR1 is SGHRS, CDR2 YFSETQ. Study outcomes and limitations: In ankylosing spondylitis blood, a motif of several highly homologous TCR beta variants appeared characteristic. Reportedly, significant enrichment of disease-linked clones occurred in matched ankylosing spondylitis synovial fluid.

Quantitative barcoded 5'-RACE was used to prepare TCR beta libraries. From the 5' RACE reads, TCRdb called clonotypes with MiXCR, one entry per CDR3 protein. The table includes around 160,000 distinct CDR3 sequences, roughly 10% detected once. Note on this clonotype: As yet, its antigen is unknown.

This receptor was obtained from a male donor with ankylosing spondylitis or in good health (not recorded which). The sample comprised blood, either unsorted or a sorted T cell fraction (not recorded which). V is TRBV5-1 and J is TRBJ2-1, with D tentatively TRBD2 (5 bases). The CDR3 DNA reads TGCGCCAGCAGGGTTGGTGGGAGTACCCGCTCCAATGAGCAGTTCTTC. It codes for CASRVGGSTRSNEQFF. Using reference TRBV5-1 and TRBJ2-1 for the parts outside the CDR3, the full variable domain is KAGVTQTPRYLIKTRGQQVTLSCSPISGHRSVSWYQQTPGQGLQFLFEYFSETQRNKGNFPGRFSGRQFSNSRSEMNVSTLELGDSALYLCASRVGGSTRSNEQFFGPGTRLTVL.